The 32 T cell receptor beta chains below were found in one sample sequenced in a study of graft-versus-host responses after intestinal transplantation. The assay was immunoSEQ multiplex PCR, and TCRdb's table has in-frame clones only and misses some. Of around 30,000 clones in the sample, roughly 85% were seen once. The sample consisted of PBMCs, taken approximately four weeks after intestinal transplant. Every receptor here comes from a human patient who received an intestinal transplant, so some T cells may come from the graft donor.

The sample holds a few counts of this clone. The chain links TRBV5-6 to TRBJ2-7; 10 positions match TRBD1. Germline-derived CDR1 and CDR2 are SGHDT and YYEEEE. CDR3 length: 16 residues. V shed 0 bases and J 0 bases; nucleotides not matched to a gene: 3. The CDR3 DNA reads TGTGCCAGCAGCTTGGCCTGGGACAGGGGCTCCTACGAGCAGTACTTC. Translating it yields CASSLAWDRGSYEQYF.

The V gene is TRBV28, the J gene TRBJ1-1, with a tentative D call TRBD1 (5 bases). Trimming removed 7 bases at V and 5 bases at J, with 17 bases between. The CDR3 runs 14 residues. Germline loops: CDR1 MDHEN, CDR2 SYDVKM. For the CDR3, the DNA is TGTGCCAGCACCTCTAGAGGGGCGCAGACTGAAGCTTTCTTT. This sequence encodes CASTSRGAQTEAFF.

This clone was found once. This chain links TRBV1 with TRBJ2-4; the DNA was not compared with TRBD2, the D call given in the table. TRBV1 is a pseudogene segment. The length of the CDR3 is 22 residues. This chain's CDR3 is CTSSQDLWEAGAPHGAKNIQYF. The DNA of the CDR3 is TGCACCAGCAGCCAAGATTTATGGGAAGCGGGGGCTCCCCACGGAGCCAAAAACATTCAGTACTTC.

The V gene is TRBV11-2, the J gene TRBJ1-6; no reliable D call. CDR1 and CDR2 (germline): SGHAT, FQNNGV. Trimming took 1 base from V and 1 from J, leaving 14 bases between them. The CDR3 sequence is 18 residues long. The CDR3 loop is CASSLGQLGSSYNSPLHF. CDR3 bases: TGTGCCAGCAGCTTAGGACAACTGGGGAGTTCCTATAATTCACCCCTCCACTTT.

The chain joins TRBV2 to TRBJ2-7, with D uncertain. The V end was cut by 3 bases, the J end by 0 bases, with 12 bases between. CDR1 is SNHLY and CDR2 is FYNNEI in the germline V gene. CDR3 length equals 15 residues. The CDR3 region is CASSEIFLASYEQYF. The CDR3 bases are TGTGCCAGCAGTGAGATCTTTCTCGCCTCCTACGAGCAGTACTTC.

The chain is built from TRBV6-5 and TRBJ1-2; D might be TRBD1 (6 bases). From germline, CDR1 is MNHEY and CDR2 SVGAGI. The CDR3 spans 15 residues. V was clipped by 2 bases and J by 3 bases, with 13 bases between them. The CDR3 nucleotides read TGTGCCAGCAGTTACGCTGCCAGGGGAGACTATGGCTACACCTTC. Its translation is CASSYAARGDYGYTF.

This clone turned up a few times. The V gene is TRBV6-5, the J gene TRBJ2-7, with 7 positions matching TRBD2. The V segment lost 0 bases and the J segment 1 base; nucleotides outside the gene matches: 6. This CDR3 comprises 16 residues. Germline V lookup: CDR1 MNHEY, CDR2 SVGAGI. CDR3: CASSYSGASGSYEQYF. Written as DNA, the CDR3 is TGTGCCAGCAGTTACTCCGGGGCTAGCGGATCCTACGAGCAGTACTTC.

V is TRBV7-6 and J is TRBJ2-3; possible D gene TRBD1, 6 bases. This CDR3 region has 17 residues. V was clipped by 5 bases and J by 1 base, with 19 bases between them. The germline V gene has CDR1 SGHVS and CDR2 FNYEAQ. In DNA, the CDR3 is TGTGCCAGCAGCGACAGAAGGCCAGGGGTGCGCACAGATACGCAGTATTTT. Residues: CASSDRRPGVRTDTQYF.

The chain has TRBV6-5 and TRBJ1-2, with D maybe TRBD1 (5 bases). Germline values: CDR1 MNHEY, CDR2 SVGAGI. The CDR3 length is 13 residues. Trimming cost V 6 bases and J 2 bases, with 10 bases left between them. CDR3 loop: CASRLGGNYGYTF. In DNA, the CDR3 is TGTGCCAGCAGGTTGGGGGGGAACTATGGCTACACCTTC.

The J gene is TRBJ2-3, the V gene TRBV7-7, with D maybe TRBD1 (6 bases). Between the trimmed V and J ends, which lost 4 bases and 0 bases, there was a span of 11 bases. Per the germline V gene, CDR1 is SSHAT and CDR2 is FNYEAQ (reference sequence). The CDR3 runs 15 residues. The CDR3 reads CASSWDISSTDTQYF. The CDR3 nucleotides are TGTGCCAGCAGCTGGGACATTTCTAGCACAGATACGCAGTATTTT.

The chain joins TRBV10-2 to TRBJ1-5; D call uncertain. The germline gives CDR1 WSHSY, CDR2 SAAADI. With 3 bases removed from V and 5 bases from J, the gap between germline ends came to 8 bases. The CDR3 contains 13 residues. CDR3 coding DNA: TGCGCCAGCAGTGAATTTGACGATCAGCCCCAGCATTTT. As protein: CASSEFDDQPQHF.

The CDR3 DNA sequence: TGTGCCAGTAGTATAAAGGGCCTTAGAGGTAAACAGGGATCCAACACTGAAGCTTTCTTT. This gives the protein CASSIKGLRGKQGSNTEAFF. This chain connects TRBV19 to TRBJ1-1; a possible D gene is TRBD1 (6 bases). Per germline, CDR1 LNHDA and CDR2 SQIVND (reference sequence). V lost 2 bases and J 2 bases, leaving 27 bases between the germline ends. This CDR3 is 20 amino acids long.

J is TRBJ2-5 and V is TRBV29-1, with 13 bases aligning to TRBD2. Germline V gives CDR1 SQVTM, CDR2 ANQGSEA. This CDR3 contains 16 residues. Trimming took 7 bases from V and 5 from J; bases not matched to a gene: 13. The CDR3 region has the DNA TGCAGCGCCAGACCGACTAGCGGGGGGAGGTATGAGACCCAGTACTTC. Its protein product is CSARPTSGGRYETQYF.

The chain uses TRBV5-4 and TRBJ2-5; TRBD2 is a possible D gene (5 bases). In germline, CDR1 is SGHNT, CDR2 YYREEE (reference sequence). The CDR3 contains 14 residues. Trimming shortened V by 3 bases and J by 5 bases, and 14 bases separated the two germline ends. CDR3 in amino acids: CASSSTDYVETQYF. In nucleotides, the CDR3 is TGTGCCAGCAGCTCCACAGACTACGTGGAGACCCAGTACTTC. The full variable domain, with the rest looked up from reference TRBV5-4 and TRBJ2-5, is ETGVTQSPTHLIKTRGQQVTLRCSSQSGHNTVSWYQQALGQGPQFIFQYYREEENGRGNFPPRFSGLQFPNYSSELNVNALELDDSALYLCASSSTDYVETQYFGPGTRLLVL.

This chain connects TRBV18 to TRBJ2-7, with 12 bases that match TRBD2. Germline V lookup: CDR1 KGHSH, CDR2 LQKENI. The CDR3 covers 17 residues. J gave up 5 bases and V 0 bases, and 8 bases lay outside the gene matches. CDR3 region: CASSPPLLTSGSHEQYF. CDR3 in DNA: TGTGCCAGCTCACCACCGCTCCTGACTAGCGGGAGTCACGAGCAGTACTTC.

DNA for the CDR3: TGTGCCAGCTCACTTGACAGGGGCTCCTACGAGCAGTACTTC. This gives the protein CASSLDRGSYEQYF. The J gene is TRBJ2-7, the V gene TRBV18, with 8 bases that match TRBD1. There are 14 residues in the CDR3. V lost 4 bases and J lost 0; bases outside the gene matches: 2. Germline V gives CDR1 KGHSH, CDR2 LQKENI.

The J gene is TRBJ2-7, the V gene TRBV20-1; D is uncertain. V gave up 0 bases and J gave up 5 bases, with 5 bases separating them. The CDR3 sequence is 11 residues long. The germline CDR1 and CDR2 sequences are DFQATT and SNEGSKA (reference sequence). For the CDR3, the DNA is TGCAGTGCTAGAGATTATGACGAGCAGTACTTC. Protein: CSARDYDEQYF.

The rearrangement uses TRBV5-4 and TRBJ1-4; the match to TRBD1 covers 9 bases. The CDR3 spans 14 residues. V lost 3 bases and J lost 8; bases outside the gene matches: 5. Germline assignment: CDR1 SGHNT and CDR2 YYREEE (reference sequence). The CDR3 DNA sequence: TGTGCCAGCAGCTCGGGGACAGGGTCGGAAAAACTGTTTTTT. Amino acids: CASSSGTGSEKLFF. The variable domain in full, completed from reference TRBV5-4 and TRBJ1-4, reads ETGVTQSPTHLIKTRGQQVTLRCSSQSGHNTVSWYQQALGQGPQFIFQYYREEENGRGNFPPRFSGLQFPNYSSELNVNALELDDSALYLCASSSGTGSEKLFFGSGTQLSVL.

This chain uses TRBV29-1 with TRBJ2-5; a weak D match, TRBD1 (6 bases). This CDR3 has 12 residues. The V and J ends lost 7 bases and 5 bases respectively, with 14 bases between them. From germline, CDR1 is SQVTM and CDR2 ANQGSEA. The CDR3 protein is CSALQGGETQYF. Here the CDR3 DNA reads TGCAGCGCCCTACAGGGCGGGGAGACCCAGTACTTC.

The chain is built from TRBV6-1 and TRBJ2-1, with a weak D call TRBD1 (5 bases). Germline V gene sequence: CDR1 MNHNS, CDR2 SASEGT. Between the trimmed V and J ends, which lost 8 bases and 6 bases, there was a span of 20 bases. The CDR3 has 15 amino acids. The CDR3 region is CASSLGDSSSNEQFF. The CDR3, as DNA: TGTGCCAGCTCGCTGGGTGACAGTAGCAGCAATGAGCAGTTCTTC.

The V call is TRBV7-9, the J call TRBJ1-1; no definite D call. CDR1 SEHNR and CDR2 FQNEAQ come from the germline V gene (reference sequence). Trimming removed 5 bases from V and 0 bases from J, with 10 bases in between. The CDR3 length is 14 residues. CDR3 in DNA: TGTGCCAGCAGCGGCGGACCCATGAACACTGAAGCTTTCTTT. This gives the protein CASSGGPMNTEAFF. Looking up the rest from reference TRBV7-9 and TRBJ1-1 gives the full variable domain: DTGVSQNPRHKITKRGQNVTFRCDPISEHNRLYWYRQTLGQGPEFLTYFQNEAQLEKSRLLSDRFSAERPKGSFSTLEIQRTEQGDSAMYLCASSGGPMNTEAFFGQGTRLTVV.

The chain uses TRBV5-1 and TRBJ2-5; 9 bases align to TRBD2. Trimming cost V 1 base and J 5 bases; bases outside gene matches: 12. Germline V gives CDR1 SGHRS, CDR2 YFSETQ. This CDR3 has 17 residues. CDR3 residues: CASSLFFAAGGPETQYF. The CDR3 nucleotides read TGCGCCAGCAGCTTGTTTTTTGCGGCGGGGGGGCCCGAGACCCAGTACTTC.

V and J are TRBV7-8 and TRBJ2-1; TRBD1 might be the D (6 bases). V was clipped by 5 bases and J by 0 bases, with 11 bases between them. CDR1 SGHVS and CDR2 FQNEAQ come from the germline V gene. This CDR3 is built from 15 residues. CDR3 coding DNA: TGTGCCAGCAGCCTAACAGGGAACTCCTACAATGAGCAGTTCTTC. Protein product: CASSLTGNSYNEQFF.

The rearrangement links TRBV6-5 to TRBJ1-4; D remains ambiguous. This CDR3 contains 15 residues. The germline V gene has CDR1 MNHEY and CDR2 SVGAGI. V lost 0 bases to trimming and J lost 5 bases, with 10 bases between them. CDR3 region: CASSYSMAGNEKLFF. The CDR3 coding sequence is TGTGCCAGCAGTTACTCGATGGCCGGGAATGAAAAACTGTTTTTT.

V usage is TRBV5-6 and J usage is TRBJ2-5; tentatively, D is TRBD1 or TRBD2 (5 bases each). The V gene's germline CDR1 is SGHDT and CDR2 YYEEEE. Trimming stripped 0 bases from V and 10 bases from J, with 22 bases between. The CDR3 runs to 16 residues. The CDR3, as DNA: TGTGCCAGCAGCTTGGGACTTGGGACGGACCCCCGTGACCAGTACTTC. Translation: CASSLGLGTDPRDQYF.

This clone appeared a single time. CDR3 coding DNA: TGTGCCAGCAGCTTAGATGCAGGGAGCAATCAGCCCCAGCATTTT. This sequence encodes CASSLDAGSNQPQHF. The chain carries TRBV11-2 and TRBJ1-5; maybe TRBD1 (5 bases). Germline V gene lookup returns CDR1 SGHAT and CDR2 FQNNGV. The V end was cut by 0 bases, the J end by 1 base, with 7 bases between. The CDR3 is made up of 15 amino acids.

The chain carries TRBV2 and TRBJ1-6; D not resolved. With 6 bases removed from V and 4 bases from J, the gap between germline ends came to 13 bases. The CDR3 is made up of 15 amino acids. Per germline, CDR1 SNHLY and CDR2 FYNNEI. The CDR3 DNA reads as TGTGCCAGCAGGGAAACAGTCTCTTATAATTCACCCCTCCACTTT. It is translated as CASRETVSYNSPLHF.

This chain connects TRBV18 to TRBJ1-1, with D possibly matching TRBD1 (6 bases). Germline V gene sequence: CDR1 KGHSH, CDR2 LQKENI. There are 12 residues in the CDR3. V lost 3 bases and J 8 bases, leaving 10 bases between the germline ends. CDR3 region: CASSPAGTEAFF. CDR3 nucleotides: TGTGCCAGCTCACCTGCCGGGACAGAAGCTTTCTTT.

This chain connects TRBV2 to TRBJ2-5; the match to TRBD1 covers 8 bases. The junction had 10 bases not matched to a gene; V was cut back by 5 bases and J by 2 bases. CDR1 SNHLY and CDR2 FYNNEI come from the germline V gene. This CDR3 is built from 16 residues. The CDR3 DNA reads TGTGCCAGCAGTATTAGGACAGGGCGTGGACAAGAGACCCAGTACTTC. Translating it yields CASSIRTGRGQETQYF.

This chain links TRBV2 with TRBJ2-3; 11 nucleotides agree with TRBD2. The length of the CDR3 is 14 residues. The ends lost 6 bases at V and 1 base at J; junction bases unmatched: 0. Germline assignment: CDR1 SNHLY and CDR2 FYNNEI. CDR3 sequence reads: CASRTSGGTDTQYF. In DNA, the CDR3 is TGTGCCAGCAGGACTAGCGGGGGCACAGATACGCAGTATTTT.

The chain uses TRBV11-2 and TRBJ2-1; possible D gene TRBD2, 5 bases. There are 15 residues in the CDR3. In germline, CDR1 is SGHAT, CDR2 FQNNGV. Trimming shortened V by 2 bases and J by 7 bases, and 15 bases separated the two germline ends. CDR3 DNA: TGTGCCAGCAGCTTATCCTGGCTAGCTTTGAATGAGCAGTTCTTC. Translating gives CASSLSWLALNEQFF.

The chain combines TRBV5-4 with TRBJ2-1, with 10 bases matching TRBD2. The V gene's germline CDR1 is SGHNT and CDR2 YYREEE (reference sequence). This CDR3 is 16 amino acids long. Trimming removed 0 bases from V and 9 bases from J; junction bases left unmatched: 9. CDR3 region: CASSLGGLAGESEQFF. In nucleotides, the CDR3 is TGTGCCAGCAGCTTGGGGGGGCTAGCGGGAGAATCTGAGCAGTTCTTC.